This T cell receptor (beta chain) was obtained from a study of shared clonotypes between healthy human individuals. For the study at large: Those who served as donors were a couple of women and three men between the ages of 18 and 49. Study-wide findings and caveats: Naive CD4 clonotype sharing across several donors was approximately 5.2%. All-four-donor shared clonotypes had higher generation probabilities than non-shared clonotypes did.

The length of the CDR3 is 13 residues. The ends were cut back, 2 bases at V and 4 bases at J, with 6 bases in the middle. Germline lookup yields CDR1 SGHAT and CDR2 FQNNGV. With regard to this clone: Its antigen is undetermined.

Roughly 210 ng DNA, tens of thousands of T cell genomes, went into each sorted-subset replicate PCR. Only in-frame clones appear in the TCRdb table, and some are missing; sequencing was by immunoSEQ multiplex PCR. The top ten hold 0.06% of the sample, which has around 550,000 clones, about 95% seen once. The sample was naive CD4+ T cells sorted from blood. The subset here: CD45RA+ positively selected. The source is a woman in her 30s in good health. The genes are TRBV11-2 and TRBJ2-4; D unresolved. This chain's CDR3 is CASSLTGKNIQYF. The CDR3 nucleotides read TGTGCCAGCAGCTTAACCGGAAAAAACATTCAGTACTTC.